Below, 26 T cell receptor beta chains from the same sample are listed, as sequenced in a study of molecular identifiers for immune sequencing clone quantification (dated by TCRdb to the late 2010s). The method was PCR. Data came from a NextSeq 500. The public reads were run again by TCRdb, first through fastp at Q25 and then through MiXCR, and only productive beta chains were kept. Under each unique CDR3 protein, matching rows form one entry showing the most common genes and DNA. The sample includes over 100,000 distinct CDR3 sequences, with about 35% observed a single time. The top ten clonotypes cover roughly 10% of the sample. The source material was naive CD8+ T cells from blood, with Jurkat cell RNA spiked in. The cell subset or site label, as the study defines it: FACS-sorted CD8+CD4-CCR7+CD45RA+ naive T cells. These receptor sequences come from a human donor in good health. Some libraries in this study had Jurkat cell RNA spiked in.

This clonotype has only a few counts. The chain employs TRBV6-6 and TRBJ2-7, with 8 nucleotides matching TRBD2. The V segment lost 8 bases and the J segment 2 bases; nucleotides outside the gene matches: 11. The germline V gene encodes CDR1 MNHNY and CDR2 SVGAGI (reference sequence). The CDR3 runs to 15 residues. The CDR3 DNA follows: TGTGCCAGCTACCATTTAGCGGGGCATACCTACGAGCAGTACTTC. Its translation is CASYHLAGHTYEQYF.

This clonotype was seen at least ten times. The chain links TRBV28 to TRBJ2-4; 8 nucleotides agree with TRBD1. V shed 9 bases, J shed 7 bases, and the junction held 5 bases outside the gene matches. This CDR3 is 12 amino acids long. CDR1 is MDHEN, CDR2 SYDVKM, per germline. CDR3 DNA sequence: TGTGCCAGTACGACAGGGGCGAACATTCAGTACTTC. This translates into CASTTGANIQYF.

The table lists this clonotype with a few counts. The chain is built from TRBV14 and TRBJ1-1; D is perhaps TRBD1 (6 bases). The CDR3 is 13 amino acids. Germline assignment: CDR1 SGHDN and CDR2 FVKESK. V was cut by 6 bases and J by 4 bases, with 12 bases left in between. The CDR3 DNA sequence: TGTGCCAGCAGTGAGGGGGGAAGCACTGAAGCTTTCTTT. As protein: CASSEGGSTEAFF.

A few counts support this clonotype. The chain couples TRBV27 to TRBJ2-3, with D possibly TRBD2 on 6 matching bases. Trimming stripped 5 bases from V and 3 bases from J, with 12 bases between. This CDR3 comprises 14 residues. CDR1 and CDR2 (germline): MNHEY, SMNVEV (reference sequence). The CDR3 sequence is CASSPEGGTDTQYF. DNA for the CDR3: TGTGCCAGCAGTCCCGAGGGAGGTACAGATACGCAGTATTTT.

A remark on this clonotype: Compared with germline, one end of the junction differs, possibly owing to a read error. The gene calls are TRBV12-3 or TRBV12-4 and TRBJ1-3; no clear D. CDR3 size: 14 residues. CDR3 coding DNA: TGTGCCAGCAGTTTCATTGGGTCTGGAGACACCATATATTTT. It yields the protein CASSFIGSGDTIYF.

This clonotype has just a few counts. The gene calls are TRBV7-2 and TRBJ2-2, with D possibly matching TRBD2 (5 bases). The germline V and J ends were trimmed by 3 bases and 4 bases, with 9 bases remaining between them. The germline V gene encodes CDR1 SGHTA and CDR2 FQGNSA. The CDR3 contains 14 residues. The chain's CDR3 is CASSFSVLTGELFF. DNA of the CDR3: TGTGCCAGCAGCTTTAGCGTACTCACCGGGGAGCTGTTTTTT.

The V call is TRBV5-3, the J call TRBJ1-2; 8 positions match TRBD1. TRBV5-3 is placed among ORFs of uncertain function. CDR3 size: 12 residues. V was pared by 8 bases and J by 10 bases, with 10 bases of the junction left unmatched. The DNA for the CDR3 is TGTGCCAGCTCTCCAGGGGGCTCCGACTACACCTTC. Translation gives CASSPGGSDYTF.

V and J are TRBV28 and TRBJ2-2; D may be TRBD1 (6 bases). The V gene's germline CDR1 is MDHEN and CDR2 SYDVKM. CDR3 length equals 16 residues. V was shortened by 5 bases and J by 6 bases, with 19 bases between the two germline ends. CDR3 bases: TGTGCCAGCAGTCCTTCACAGGGAGAGACAGCCGGGGAGCTGTTTTTT. Protein sequence: CASSPSQGETAGELFF.

This clonotype appeared a few times. J is TRBJ2-7 and V is TRBV7-9, with TRBD1 identical over 8 bases. The V segment lost 5 bases and the J segment 2 bases; nucleotides outside the gene matches: 8. Per the germline V gene, CDR1 is SEHNR and CDR2 is FQNEAQ (reference sequence). The CDR3 runs 15 residues. CDR3 DNA sequence: TGTGCCAGCAGCAACGACAGGGGTATGCCCTACGAGCAGTACTTC. Encoded protein: CASSNDRGMPYEQYF.

The gene calls are TRBV5-1 and TRBJ1-2; D unresolved. The CDR3 extends over 15 amino acids. Germline CDR1 SGHRS, CDR2 YFSETQ. Trimming left V 2 bases short and J 4 bases short, with 15 bases between. CDR3 nucleotide sequence: TGCGCCAGCAGCTTAGTATCCGGGTTCGGCTATGGCTACACCTTC. Its translation: CASSLVSGFGYGYTF.

This clonotype was seen more than once but under ten times. The chain uses TRBV9 and TRBJ2-5, with a tentative D call TRBD1 (5 bases). This CDR3 spans 13 amino acids. CDR1 is SGDLS, CDR2 YYNGEE, per germline. V lost 2 bases and J 3 bases, leaving 8 bases between the germline ends. The chain's CDR3 is CASSVDNEETQYF. The CDR3 bases are TGTGCCAGCAGCGTGGACAACGAAGAGACCCAGTACTTC.

On this clonotype: The junction departs from germline at one end; a sequencing error may be responsible. This chain uses TRBV6-5 with TRBJ1-3, with D uncertain. The V gene's germline CDR1 is MNHEY and CDR2 SVGAGI. The CDR3 totals 14 residues. DNA of the CDR3: TGTGCCTGCAGTGGACGACGGGCTGGAAACACCATATATTTT. It translates to CACSGRRAGNTIYF.

The sample holds a few counts of this clonotype. Because the CDR3 is missing its conserved closing phenylalanine or tryptophan, this is likely a read error. The chain employs TRBV6-5 and TRBJ2-7; the D gene could be TRBD1 or TRBD2 (5 bases each). The germline V gene encodes CDR1 MNHEY and CDR2 SVGAGI. CDR3 length: 14 amino acids. With 3 bases removed from V and 7 bases from J, the gap between germline ends came to 16 bases. The CDR3 loop reads CASSYSGPLGEQYS. In DNA, the CDR3 is TGTGCCAGCAGTTATTCGGGACCTCTGGGGGAGCAGTACTCC.

This clonotype was seen a single time. Germline is not matched at one junction end, which may reflect a read error. The rearrangement links TRBV5-3 to TRBJ2-7; D gene unclear. TRBV5-3 is an ORF, and what it does is uncertain. This CDR3 is built from 13 residues. The CDR3 region has the DNA TGTGCCAGCAGCTTTGGAAGGCTGAGCGAGCAGTACTTC. It is translated as CASSFGRLSEQYF.

The chain employs TRBV11-1 and TRBJ2-7; 8 nucleotides match TRBD2. V lost 2 bases, J lost 3 bases, and 3 bases stayed unmatched. CDR1 SGHAT and CDR2 FQDESV come from the germline V gene (reference sequence). This CDR3 comprises 14 residues. CDR3 region: CASSLFSGSYEQYF. For the CDR3, the DNA is TGTGCCAGCAGCTTATTCAGCGGGAGCTACGAGCAGTACTTC.

V gene TRBV4-1 combines with J gene TRBJ2-1; D gene uncertain. With 5 bases removed from V and 5 bases from J, the gap between germline ends came to 7 bases. The CDR3 is made up of 12 amino acids. Germline lookup yields CDR1 MGHRA and CDR2 YSYEKL. CDR3 sequence: CASSTTHNEQFF. The CDR3 nucleotides are TGCGCCAGCAGCACCACCCACAATGAGCAGTTCTTC.

This clonotype was counted a few times. The chain is built from TRBV29-1 and TRBJ1-1; D possibly corresponds to TRBD1 (5 bases). Germline V gene data show CDR1 as SQVTM and CDR2 as ANQGSEA. The V gene lost 3 bases and the J gene lost 13 bases, with 12 bases spanning the gap. This CDR3 has 10 residues. CDR3: CSVEGLGYFF. Written as DNA, the CDR3 is TGCAGCGTTGAGGGGCTCGGGTATTTCTTT.

Details on this clonotype: This is likely a read error, given that the CDR3 carries no conserved phenylalanine or tryptophan at its end. The limits of the CDR3 on the DNA are not certain, so only TCRdb's listed CDR3 is given. The rearrangement uses TRBV2 and TRBJ2-5; the D segment call TRBD1 is taken from the table without a DNA check. The CDR3 spans 9 amino acids, including both terminal residues. In germline, CDR1 is SNHLY, CDR2 FYNNEI. The CDR3 protein is CAANTGGVP.

This chain connects TRBV6-2 or TRBV6-3 to TRBJ2-1; 7 bases agree with TRBD1. The CDR3 loop spans 13 amino acids. Trimming took 8 bases from V and 9 from J; bases not matched to a gene: 10. Germline V gene data show CDR1 as MNHEY and CDR2 as SVGEGT. CDR3 in amino acids: CASGPTGNSEQFF. CDR3 nucleotides: TGTGCCAGCGGCCCGACAGGGAACAGTGAGCAGTTCTTC.

Only a few counts were recorded for this clonotype. The chain carries TRBV6-1 and TRBJ2-7; the D gene is possibly TRBD2 (6 bases). CDR1 and CDR2 from the germline V gene are MNHNS and SASEGT. The CDR3 has 15 amino acids. With 5 bases removed from V and 0 bases from J, the gap between germline ends came to 14 bases. The CDR3 sequence: CASSPEGGNSYEQYF. The CDR3 nucleotides read TGTGCCAGCAGTCCCGAGGGCGGGAACTCCTACGAGCAGTACTTC.

Notes on this clonotype: Germline and junction disagree at one end, which may indicate a read error. The chain uses TRBV4-1 and TRBJ1-5; D is unclear. The germline V gene encodes CDR1 MGHRA and CDR2 YSYEKL. This CDR3 contains 13 residues. The CDR3 DNA reads as TGCGCCAGCAGCCAAGATCACATTCAGCCCCAGCAATTT. Its translation: CASSQDHIQPQQF.

This chain links TRBV12-3 or TRBV12-4 with TRBJ2-5; TRBD1 might be the D (6 bases). The CDR3 is 14 amino acids. Trimming left V 3 bases short and J 2 bases short, with 10 bases between. The CDR3 is CASSLHRAQETQYF. The CDR3 region has the DNA TGTGCCAGCAGTTTGCACAGGGCGCAAGAGACCCAGTACTTC.

The V and J genes are TRBV7-2 and TRBJ1-1; weak D call: TRBD1 (5 bases). Looked up from germline, CDR1 is SGHTA and CDR2 is FQGNSA. The V end lost 5 bases, the J end lost 4 bases, and 14 bases lay between the germline ends. CDR3 length: 14 residues. CDR3 bases: TGTGCCAGCAGCGTAAGCAGGGTTCTCACTGAAGCTTTCTTT. Amino acids: CASSVSRVLTEAFF. Variable domain in full (rest from reference TRBV7-2 and TRBJ1-1): GAGVSQSPSNKVTEKGKDVELRCDPISGHTALYWYRQSLGQGLEFLIYFQGNSAPDKSGLPSDRFSAERTGGSVSTLTIQRTQQEDSAVYLCASSVSRVLTEAFFGQGTRLTVV.

Many counts were recorded for this clonotype. The rearrangement links TRBV11-2 to TRBJ2-7; 7 bases align to TRBD1. V lost 5 bases and J lost 1; bases outside the gene matches: 8. This CDR3 spans 15 amino acids. Germline CDR1 and CDR2: SGHAT and FQNNGV. CDR3 nucleotides: TGTGCCAGCAGCCCGACAGGGATAAGATCCTACGAGCAGTACTTC. This codes for CASSPTGIRSYEQYF.

The chain carries TRBV12-3 or TRBV12-4 and TRBJ2-4; D might be TRBD2 (5 bases). The CDR3 totals 14 residues. Between the trimmed V and J ends, which lost 7 bases and 0 bases, there was a span of 10 bases. CDR3 nucleotide sequence: TGTGCCAGCACCATAGCGTTAGCCAAAAACATTCAGTACTTC. Its protein is CASTIALAKNIQYF.

This clonotype was seen a few times. The genes are TRBV4-3 and TRBJ2-7; no definite D call. Trimming took 1 base from V and 3 from J, leaving 13 bases between them. Germline loops: CDR1 LGHNA, CDR2 YSLEER. The length of the CDR3 is 15 residues. CDR3 sequence: CASSQGRSPVYEQYF. The DNA of the CDR3 is TGCGCCAGCAGCCAAGGAAGGTCCCCCGTCTACGAGCAGTACTTC.